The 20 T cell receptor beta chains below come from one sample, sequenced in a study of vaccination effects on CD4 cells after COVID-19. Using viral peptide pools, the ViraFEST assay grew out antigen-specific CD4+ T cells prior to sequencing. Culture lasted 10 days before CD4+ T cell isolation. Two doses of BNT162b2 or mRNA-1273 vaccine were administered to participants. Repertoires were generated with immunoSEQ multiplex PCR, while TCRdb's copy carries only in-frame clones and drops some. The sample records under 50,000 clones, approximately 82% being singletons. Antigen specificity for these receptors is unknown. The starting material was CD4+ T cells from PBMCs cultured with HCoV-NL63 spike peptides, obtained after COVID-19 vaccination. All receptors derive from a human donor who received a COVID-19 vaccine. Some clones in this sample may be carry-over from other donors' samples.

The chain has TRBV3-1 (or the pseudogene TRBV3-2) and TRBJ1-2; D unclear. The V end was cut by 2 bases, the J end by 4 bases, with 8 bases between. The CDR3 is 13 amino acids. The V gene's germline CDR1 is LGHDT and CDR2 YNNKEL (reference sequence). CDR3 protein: CASSQRDGYGYTF. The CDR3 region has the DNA TGTGCCAGCAGCCAAAGGGATGGCTATGGCTACACCTTC.

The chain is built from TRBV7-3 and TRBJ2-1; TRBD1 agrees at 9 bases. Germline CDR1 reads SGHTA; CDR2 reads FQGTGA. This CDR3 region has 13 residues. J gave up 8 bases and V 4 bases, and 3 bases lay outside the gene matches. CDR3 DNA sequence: TGTGCCAGCAGCTACAGGGGGCGCGATGAGCAGTTCTTC. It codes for CASSYRGRDEQFF.

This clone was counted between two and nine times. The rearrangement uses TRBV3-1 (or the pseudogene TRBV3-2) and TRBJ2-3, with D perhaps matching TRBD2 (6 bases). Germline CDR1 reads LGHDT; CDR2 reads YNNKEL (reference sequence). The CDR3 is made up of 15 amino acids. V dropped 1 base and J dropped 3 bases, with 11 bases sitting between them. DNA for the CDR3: TGTGCCAGCAGCCAAGGACTAGGTGGGACAGATACGCAGTATTTT. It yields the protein CASSQGLGGTDTQYF.

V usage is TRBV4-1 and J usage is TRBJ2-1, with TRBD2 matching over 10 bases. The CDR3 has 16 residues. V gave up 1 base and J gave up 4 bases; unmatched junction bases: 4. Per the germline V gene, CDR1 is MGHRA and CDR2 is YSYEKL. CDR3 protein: CASSQGISGGYNEQFF. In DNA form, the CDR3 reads TGCGCCAGCAGCCAAGGGATTAGCGGGGGGTACAATGAGCAGTTCTTC.

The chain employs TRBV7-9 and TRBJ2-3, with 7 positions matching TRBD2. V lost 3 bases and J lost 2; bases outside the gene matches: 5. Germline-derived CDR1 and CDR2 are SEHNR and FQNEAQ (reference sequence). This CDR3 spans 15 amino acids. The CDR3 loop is CASSLAGVNTDTQYF. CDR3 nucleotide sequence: TGTGCCAGCAGCTTGGCGGGGGTAAACACAGATACGCAGTATTTT.

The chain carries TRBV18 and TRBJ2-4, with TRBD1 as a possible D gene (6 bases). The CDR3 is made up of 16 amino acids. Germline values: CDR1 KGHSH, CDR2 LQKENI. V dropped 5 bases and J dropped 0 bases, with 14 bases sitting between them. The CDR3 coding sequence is TGTGCCAGCTCAATGCAGGGGTCGGGAGCCAAAAACATTCAGTACTTC. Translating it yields CASSMQGSGAKNIQYF.

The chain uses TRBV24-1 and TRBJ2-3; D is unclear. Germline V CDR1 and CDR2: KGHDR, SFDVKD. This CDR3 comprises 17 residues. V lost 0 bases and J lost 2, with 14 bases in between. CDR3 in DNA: TGTGCCACCAGTGATTTGGGGCCAGGAAGGATCACAGATACGCAGTATTTT. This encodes CATSDLGPGRITDTQYF.

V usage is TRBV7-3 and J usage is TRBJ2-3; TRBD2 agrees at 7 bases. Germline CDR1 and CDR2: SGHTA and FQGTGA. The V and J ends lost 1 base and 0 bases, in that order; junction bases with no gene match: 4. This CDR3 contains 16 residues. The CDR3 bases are TGTGCCAGCAGCTTAATGGGGGGAGGGAGCACAGATACGCAGTATTTT. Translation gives CASSLMGGGSTDTQYF.

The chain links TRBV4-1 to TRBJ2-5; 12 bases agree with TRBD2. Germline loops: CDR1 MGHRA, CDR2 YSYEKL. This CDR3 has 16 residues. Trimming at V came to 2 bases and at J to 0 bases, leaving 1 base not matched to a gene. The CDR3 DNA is TGCGCCAGCAGCCAAAGACTAGCGGGGGACCAAGAGACCCAGTACTTC. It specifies CASSQRLAGDQETQYF.

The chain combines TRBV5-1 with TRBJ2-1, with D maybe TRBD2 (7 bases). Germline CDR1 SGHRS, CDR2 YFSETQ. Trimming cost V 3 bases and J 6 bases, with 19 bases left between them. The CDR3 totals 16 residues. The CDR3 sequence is CASSSAGGGSGNEQFF. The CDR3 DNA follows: TGCGCCAGCAGCTCCGCCGGCGGGGGCTCAGGCAATGAGCAGTTCTTC.

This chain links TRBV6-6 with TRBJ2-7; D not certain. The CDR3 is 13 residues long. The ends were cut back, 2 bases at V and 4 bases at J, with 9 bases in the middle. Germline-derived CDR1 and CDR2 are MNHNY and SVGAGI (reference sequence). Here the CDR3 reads CASSYLQGYEQYV. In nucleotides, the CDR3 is TGTGCCAGCAGTTACCTCCAAGGGTACGAGCAGTACGTC.

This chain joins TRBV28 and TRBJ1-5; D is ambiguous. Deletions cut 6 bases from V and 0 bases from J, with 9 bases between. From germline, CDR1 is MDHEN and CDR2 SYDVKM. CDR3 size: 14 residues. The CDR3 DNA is TGTGCCAGCAGAGGCTCGGGTAGCAATCAGCCCCAGCATTTT. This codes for CASRGSGSNQPQHF.

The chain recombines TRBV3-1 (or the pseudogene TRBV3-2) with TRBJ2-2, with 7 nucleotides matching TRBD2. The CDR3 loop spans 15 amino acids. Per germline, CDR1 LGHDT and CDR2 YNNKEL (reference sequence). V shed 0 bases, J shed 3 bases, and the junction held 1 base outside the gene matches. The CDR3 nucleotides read TGTGCCAGCAGCCAAGAGCTAGCGGACACCGGGGAGCTGTTTTTT. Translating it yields CASSQELADTGELFF.

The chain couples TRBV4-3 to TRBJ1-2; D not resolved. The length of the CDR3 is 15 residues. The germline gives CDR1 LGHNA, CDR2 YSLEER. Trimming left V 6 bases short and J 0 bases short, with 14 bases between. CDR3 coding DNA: TGCGCCAGCAGTCCAGATGGGGTCACTAACTATGGCTACACCTTC. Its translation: CASSPDGVTNYGYTF.

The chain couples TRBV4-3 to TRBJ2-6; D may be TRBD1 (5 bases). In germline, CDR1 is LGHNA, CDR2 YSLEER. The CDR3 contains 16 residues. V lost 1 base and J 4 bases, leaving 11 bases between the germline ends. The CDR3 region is CASSQGGHTGANVLTF. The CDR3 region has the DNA TGCGCCAGCAGCCAAGGGGGCCATACCGGGGCCAACGTCCTGACTTTC.

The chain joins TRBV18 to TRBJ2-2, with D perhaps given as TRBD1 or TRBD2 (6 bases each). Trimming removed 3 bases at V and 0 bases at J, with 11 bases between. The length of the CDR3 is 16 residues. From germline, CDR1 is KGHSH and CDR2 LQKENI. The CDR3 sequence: CASSPNGGANTGELFF. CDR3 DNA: TGTGCCAGCTCACCGAACGGGGGCGCGAACACCGGGGAGCTGTTTTTT.

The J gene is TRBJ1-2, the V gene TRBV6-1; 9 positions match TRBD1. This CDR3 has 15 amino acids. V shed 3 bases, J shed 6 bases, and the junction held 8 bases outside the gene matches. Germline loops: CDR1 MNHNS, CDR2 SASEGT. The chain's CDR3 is CASSDGSRDRDGYTF. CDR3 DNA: TGTGCCAGCAGTGACGGGTCCCGGGACAGGGATGGCTACACCTTC.

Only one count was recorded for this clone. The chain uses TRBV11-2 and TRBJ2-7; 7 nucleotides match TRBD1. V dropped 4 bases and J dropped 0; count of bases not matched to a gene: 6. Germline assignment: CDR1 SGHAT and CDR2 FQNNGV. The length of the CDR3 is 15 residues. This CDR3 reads CASSWSGQPSYEQYV. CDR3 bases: TGTGCCAGCAGCTGGTCGGGACAGCCCTCCTACGAGCAGTACGTC.

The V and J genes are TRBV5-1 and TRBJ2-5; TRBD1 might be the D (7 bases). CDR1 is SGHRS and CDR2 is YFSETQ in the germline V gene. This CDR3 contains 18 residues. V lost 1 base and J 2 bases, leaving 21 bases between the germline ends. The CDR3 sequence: CASSLLIPGAGGQETQYF. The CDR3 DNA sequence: TGCGCCAGCAGCTTGCTGATTCCAGGAGCAGGGGGGCAAGAGACCCAGTACTTC.

DNA for the CDR3: TGCGCCAGCAGCCGGCCGTCCTGGAACACTGAAGCTTTCTTT. Amino acids: CASSRPSWNTEAFF. The chain employs TRBV4-1 and TRBJ1-1, with unresolved D. V lost 4 bases to trimming and J lost 1 base, with 10 bases between them. CDR1 is MGHRA, CDR2 YSYEKL, per germline. The CDR3 spans 14 residues.